The T cell receptor beta chain under discussion was sequenced for a study of cytomegalovirus exposure and HLA in healthy donors. The V gene's germline CDR1 is MNHEY and CDR2 SMNVEV (reference sequence). This CDR3 is 14 amino acids long. Trimming at V came to 5 bases and at J to 2 bases, leaving 2 bases not matched to a gene. The PCR contained 60 Vbeta and 13 Jbeta primers. The method was immunoSEQ multiplex PCR; TCRdb's version includes in-frame clones alone and lacks a portion of them. This table has some 100,000 clones, 76% appearing once. Source material: PBMCs. The V and J genes are TRBV27 and TRBJ2-1, with TRBD1 matching 8 bases. The receptor was derived from a woman between 50 and 59 years old in good health and CMV-seropositive. The CDR3 sequence is CASSPGGTYNEQFF. CDR3 DNA sequence: TGTGCCAGCAGTCCAGGGGGCACCTACAATGAGCAGTTCTTC.